This T cell receptor (beta chain) comes out of a study of a mutant IDH1 vaccine in newly diagnosed glioma. Study context: Patients got radiotherapy, temozolomide, or both beforehand, and most got both. Whole-study findings and limits: Shifts in the top peripheral T cell clonotypes seemed unrelated to pseudoprogression. Immune responses arising from the vaccine appeared in 90% to 95% of patients.

With respect to this clone: Its target is unknown.

This table comes from immunoSEQ multiplex PCR, and its TCRdb copy is limited to in-frame clones, with some not included. The sample yields some 130,000 clones, 80% seen once. Unmatched junction bases numbered 5, after V lost 0 bases and J lost 3 bases. Germline-derived CDR1 and CDR2 are LGHNA and YSLEER. The CDR3 spans 15 residues. The sample's time point: week 11, during vaccination. Every vaccination contained 300 ug of the mutant IDH1 20-mer peptide and was paired with topical imiquimod. Patients carried new grade 3 or 4 IDH1-mutant astrocytomas lacking nuclear ATRX. The starting material was PBMCs, obtained from a glioma patient whose treatment included an IDH1 peptide vaccine. This rearrangement joins TRBV4-3 to TRBJ2-7; 7 positions match TRBD1. This clonotype originated in a man aged 35-49 years with glioma. For the CDR3, the DNA is TGCGCCAGCAGCCAAGAGGGGGACAGCTACTACGAGCAGTACTTC. It encodes CASSQEGDSYYEQYF.